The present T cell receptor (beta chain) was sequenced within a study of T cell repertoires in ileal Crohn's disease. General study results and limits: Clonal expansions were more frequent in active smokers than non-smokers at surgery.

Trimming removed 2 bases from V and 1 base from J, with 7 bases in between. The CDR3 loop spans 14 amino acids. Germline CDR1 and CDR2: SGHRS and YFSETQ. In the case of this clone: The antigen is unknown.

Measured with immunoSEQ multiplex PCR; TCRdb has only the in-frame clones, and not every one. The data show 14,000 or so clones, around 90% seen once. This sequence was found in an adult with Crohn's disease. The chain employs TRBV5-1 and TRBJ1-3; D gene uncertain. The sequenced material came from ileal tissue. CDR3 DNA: TGCGCCAGCAGCTTTACGGGTTCTGGAAACACCATATATTTT. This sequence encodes CASSFTGSGNTIYF.